Below, 22 T cell receptor beta chains from the same sample are listed, as sequenced in a study of cytomegalovirus exposure and HLA in healthy donors. 60 Vbeta and 13 Jbeta primers were used in PCR. Profiled with immunoSEQ multiplex PCR; TCRdb holds only in-frame clones, not every one. Here the sample spans 70,000 or so clones, about 84% being singletons. Sample: PBMCs. These receptors all stem from a man between 18 and 35 years old in good health and CMV-seropositive.

In its sample, this clone was seen once. The chain employs TRBV29-1 and TRBJ2-1; D gene ambiguous. Germline V gene data show CDR1 as SQVTM and CDR2 as ANQGSEA. V lost 4 bases, J lost 4 bases, and 8 bases lay in between. The CDR3 contains 12 residues. CDR3 in amino acids: CSVVGRYNEQFF. The CDR3 coding sequence is TGCAGCGTTGTTGGCAGATACAATGAGCAGTTCTTC.

The V gene is TRBV1, the J gene TRBJ1-3. TRBV1 is deemed a pseudogene. The CDR3 contains 13 residues. The DNA of the CDR3 is TGCACCAGCAGCCCGGGGGGGGGAAACACCATATATTTT. This codes for CTSSPGGGNTIYF.

The chain links TRBV6-5 to TRBJ2-7; D call uncertain. Looked up from germline, CDR1 is MNHEY and CDR2 is SVGAGI. Trimming removed 6 bases from V and 2 bases from J, with 11 bases in between. CDR3 size: 13 residues. CDR3: CASRLGQAYEQYF. The CDR3 region has the DNA TGTGCCAGCAGACTCGGTCAGGCCTACGAGCAGTACTTC.

This clone was seen a few times. The CDR3 reads CASRERVEKLFF. For the CDR3, the DNA is TGTGCCAGTAGGGAGAGGGTTGAAAAACTGTTTTTT. V usage is TRBV2 and J usage is TRBJ1-4; D unresolved. V lost 9 bases and J lost 7, with 12 bases in between. The CDR3 consists of 12 residues. Germline loops: CDR1 SNHLY, CDR2 FYNNEI. Full variable domain (remainder filled in from reference TRBV2 and TRBJ1-4): EPEVTQTPSHQVTQMGQEVILRCVPISNHLYFYWYRQILGQKVEFLVSFYNNEISEKSEIFDDQFSVERPDGSNFTLKIRSTKLEDSAMYFCASRERVEKLFFGSGTQLSVL.

This clone was counted a few times. The chain joins TRBV10-3 to TRBJ2-1; 11 bases line up with TRBD2. The CDR3 contains 15 residues. The V segment lost 5 bases and the J segment 6 bases; nucleotides outside the gene matches: 6. CDR1 is ENHRY and CDR2 is SYGVKD in the germline V gene. This CDR3 reads CAISSGTSGINEQFF. CDR3 coding DNA: TGTGCCATCAGTTCCGGGACTAGCGGAATCAATGAGCAGTTCTTC.

V usage is TRBV29-1 and J usage is TRBJ2-7; the D gene is possibly TRBD2 (5 bases). V was clipped by 5 bases and J by 4 bases, with 18 bases between them. Germline CDR1 and CDR2: SQVTM and ANQGSEA. The CDR3 totals 14 residues. Here the CDR3 DNA reads TGCAGCGTTAAAGGCAGTACGGGATCTTACGAGCAGTACTTC. This codes for CSVKGSTGSYEQYF.

The CDR3 sequence is CASSSLLAKNIQYF. The CDR3 DNA follows: TGTGCCAGCAGTTCCCTCCTAGCCAAAAACATTCAGTACTTC. The chain combines TRBV27 with TRBJ2-4; no firm D call. Germline V gene sequence: CDR1 MNHEY, CDR2 SMNVEV (reference sequence). The ends were cut back, 4 bases at V and 0 bases at J, with 7 bases in the middle. The length of the CDR3 is 14 residues.

This clone was seen a handful of times. This chain joins TRBV10-3 and TRBJ2-7; 7 bases are shared with TRBD1. The CDR3 has 14 amino acids. Trimming removed 1 base from V and 2 bases from J; junction bases left unmatched: 2. Per the germline V gene, CDR1 is ENHRY and CDR2 is SYGVKD. CDR3 DNA: TGTGCCATCAGTGAGTGGGACAGCACCTACGAGCAGTACTTC. The encoded protein is CAISEWDSTYEQYF.

The chain links TRBV5-8 to TRBJ1-2; D ambiguous. CDR1 is SGHTS, CDR2 YDEGEE, per germline. Trimming removed 0 bases from V and 8 bases from J, with 8 bases in between. The CDR3 contains 12 residues. CDR3 sequence (DNA): TGTGCCAGCAGCTTGGGAGGGAGCGGCTACACCTTC. Translated: CASSLGGSGYTF.

The chain joins TRBV30 to TRBJ2-1; D perhaps matches TRBD2 (6 bases). The V end lost 0 bases, the J end lost 7 bases, and 10 bases lay between the germline ends. In germline, CDR1 is GTSNPN, CDR2 SVGIG (reference sequence). The CDR3 loop spans 13 amino acids. The CDR3 DNA is TGTGCCTGGAGTGTTGCTAGCGTGAATGAGCAGTTCTTC. It translates to CAWSVASVNEQFF.

The V and J genes are TRBV4-2 and TRBJ2-7; possibly TRBD2 for D (7 bases). CDR3 length: 16 amino acids. V lost 0 bases and J 4 bases, leaving 16 bases between the germline ends. Germline assignment: CDR1 LGHNA and CDR2 YNFKEQ. CDR3 bases: TGTGCCAGCAGCCAAGATGGGGGGGGCGCAAAGTACGAGCAGTACTTC. It is translated as CASSQDGGGAKYEQYF.

This rearrangement joins TRBV6-5 to TRBJ2-3; no definite D call. The CDR3 length is 16 residues. The V end lost 0 bases, the J end lost 2 bases, and 12 bases lay between the germline ends. Germline V CDR1 and CDR2: MNHEY, SVGAGI. CDR3 bases: TGTGCCAGCAGTTACTCGAGGTGGCAGAACACAGATACGCAGTATTTT. Its protein product is CASSYSRWQNTDTQYF.

This chain uses TRBV5-8 with TRBJ1-1, with D unclear. The CDR3 totals 13 residues. Germline CDR1 is SGHTS and CDR2 is YDEGEE. Trimming removed 2 bases from V and 1 base from J, with 6 bases in between. The CDR3 protein is CASSFDKNTEAFF. In DNA, the CDR3 is TGTGCCAGCAGCTTCGACAAGAACACTGAAGCTTTCTTT.

The V and J genes are TRBV6-5 and TRBJ1-2; weak D call: TRBD1 (5 bases). Trimming took off 2 bases at V and 8 bases at J, with 15 bases between the two ends. In germline, CDR1 is MNHEY, CDR2 SVGAGI. The CDR3 extends over 14 amino acids. CDR3 residues: CASSYLRDTRGYTF. DNA of the CDR3: TGTGCCAGCAGTTACCTCAGGGATACGCGGGGCTACACCTTC.

The chain employs TRBV6-5 and TRBJ1-6; perhaps TRBD1 as D (5 bases). This CDR3 region has 15 residues. CDR1 MNHEY and CDR2 SVGAGI come from the germline V gene. V lost 7 bases, J lost 6 bases, and 16 bases lay in between. CDR3 residues: CASTNYFGGNSPLHF. The CDR3 nucleotides are TGTGCCAGCACCAATTATTTCGGGGGTAATTCACCCCTCCACTTT.

This sequence joins TRBV6-4 and TRBJ2-1, with 7 bases fitting TRBD2. Germline values: CDR1 MRHNA, CDR2 SNTAGT. The ends lost 2 bases at V and 0 bases at J; junction bases unmatched: 4. The CDR3 totals 16 residues. CDR3 protein: CASSDEGGGSYNEQFF. The CDR3 nucleotides read TGTGCCAGCAGTGACGAGGGCGGGGGCTCCTACAATGAGCAGTTCTTC.

This sequence joins TRBV7-9 and TRBJ1-2, with D perhaps TRBD1 (5 bases). Germline assignment: CDR1 SEHNR and CDR2 FQNEAQ (reference sequence). CDR3 size: 13 residues. V lost 5 bases, J lost 4 bases, and 11 bases lay in between. In DNA, the CDR3 is TGTGCCAGCAGCCAGGGACTGGGCTATGGCTACACCTTC. It is translated as CASSQGLGYGYTF.

The chain uses TRBV20-1 and TRBJ2-5; D is ambiguous. Germline CDR1 DFQATT, CDR2 SNEGSKA (reference sequence). Trimming took 7 bases from V and 5 from J, leaving 8 bases between them. The CDR3 sequence is 10 residues long. CDR3 DNA: TGCAGTGTCCCTCGGGAGACCCAGTACTTC. Its protein is CSVPRETQYF.

This clone has only one observation. V gene TRBV20-1 combines with J gene TRBJ2-3, with D hard to call. CDR3 size: 10 residues. The germline CDR1 and CDR2 sequences are DFQATT and SNEGSKA (reference sequence). Trimming cost V 6 bases and J 6 bases, with 7 bases left between them. The DNA of the CDR3 is TGCAGTGCCTACCGGGATACGCAGTATTTT. Protein product: CSAYRDTQYF.

The chain carries TRBV4-1 and TRBJ2-5; weak D call: TRBD2 (5 bases). The CDR3 has 15 amino acids. Looked up from germline, CDR1 is MGHRA and CDR2 is YSYEKL. V lost 1 base, J lost 3 bases, and 12 bases lay in between. This CDR3 is CASSQGGGRKETQYF. CDR3 coding DNA: TGCGCCAGCAGCCAAGGGGGTGGGAGAAAAGAGACCCAGTACTTC.

The chain recombines TRBV6-5 with TRBJ1-2; D not certain. Germline V lookup: CDR1 MNHEY, CDR2 SVGAGI. The CDR3 sequence is 12 residues long. The V end was cut by 2 bases, the J end by 7 bases, with 8 bases between. The CDR3 sequence: CASSYRGFGYTF. The CDR3 nucleotides read TGTGCCAGCAGTTACAGAGGGTTTGGCTACACCTTC.

This chain uses TRBV28 with TRBJ2-1; 10 nucleotides align to TRBD2. V shed 9 bases, J shed 6 bases, and the junction held 8 bases outside the gene matches. Germline V lookup: CDR1 MDHEN, CDR2 SYDVKM. The CDR3 contains 14 residues. The CDR3 reads CASASGGAVNEQFF. Here the CDR3 DNA reads TGTGCCAGTGCCAGCGGGGGGGCCGTCAATGAGCAGTTCTTC.